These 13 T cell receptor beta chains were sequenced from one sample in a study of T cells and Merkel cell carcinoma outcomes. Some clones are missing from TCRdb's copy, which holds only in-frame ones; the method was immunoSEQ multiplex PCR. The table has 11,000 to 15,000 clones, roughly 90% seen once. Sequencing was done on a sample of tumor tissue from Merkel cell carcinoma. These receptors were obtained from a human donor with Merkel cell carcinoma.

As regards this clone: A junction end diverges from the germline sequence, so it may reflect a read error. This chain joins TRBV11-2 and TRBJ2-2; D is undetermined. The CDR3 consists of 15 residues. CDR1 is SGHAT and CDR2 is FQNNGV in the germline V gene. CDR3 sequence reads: CASSFLGVGTRELFF. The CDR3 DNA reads TGTGCCAGCAGCTTTTTGGGCGTAGGCACCAGGGAGCTGTTTTTT.

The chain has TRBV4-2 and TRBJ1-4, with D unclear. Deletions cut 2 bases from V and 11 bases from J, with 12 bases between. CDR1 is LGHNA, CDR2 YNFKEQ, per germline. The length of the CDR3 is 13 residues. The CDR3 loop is CASSQPPEDKLFF. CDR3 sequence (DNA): TGTGCCAGCAGCCAACCCCCGGAGGATAAACTGTTTTTT.

This chain's CDR3 is CASSGGGHGYTF. DNA of the CDR3: TGTGCCAGCTCCGGAGGGGGTCATGGCTACACCTTC. The chain employs TRBV18 and TRBJ1-2; perhaps TRBD1 as D (6 bases). Germline loops: CDR1 KGHSH, CDR2 LQKENI. Deletions cut 6 bases from V and 6 bases from J, with 11 bases between. The CDR3 runs 12 residues.

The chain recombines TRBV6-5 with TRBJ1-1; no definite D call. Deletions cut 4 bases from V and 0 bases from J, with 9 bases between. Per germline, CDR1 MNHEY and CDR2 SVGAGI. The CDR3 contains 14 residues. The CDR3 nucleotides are TGTGCCAGCAGTTCCATCGGGTTGAACACTGAAGCTTTCTTT. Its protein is CASSSIGLNTEAFF.

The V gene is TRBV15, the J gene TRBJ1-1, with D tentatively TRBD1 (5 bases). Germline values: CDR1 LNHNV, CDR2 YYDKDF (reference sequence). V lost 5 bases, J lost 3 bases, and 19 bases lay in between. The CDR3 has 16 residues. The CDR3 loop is CATSRGGAGGHTEAFF. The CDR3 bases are TGTGCCACCAGCCGAGGAGGGGCAGGTGGCCACACTGAAGCTTTCTTT.

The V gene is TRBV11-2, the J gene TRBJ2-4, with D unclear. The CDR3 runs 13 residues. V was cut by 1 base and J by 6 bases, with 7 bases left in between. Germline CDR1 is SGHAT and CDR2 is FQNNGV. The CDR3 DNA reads TGTGCCAGCAGCTTAGGGCAGTTAAACATTCAGTACTTC. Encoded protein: CASSLGQLNIQYF. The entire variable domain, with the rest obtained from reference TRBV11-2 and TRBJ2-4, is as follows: EAGVAQSPRYKIIEKRQSVAFWCNPISGHATLYWYQQILGQGPKLLIQFQNNGVVDDSQLPKDRFSAERLKGVDSTLKIQPAKLEDSAVYLCASSLGQLNIQYFGAGTRLSVL.

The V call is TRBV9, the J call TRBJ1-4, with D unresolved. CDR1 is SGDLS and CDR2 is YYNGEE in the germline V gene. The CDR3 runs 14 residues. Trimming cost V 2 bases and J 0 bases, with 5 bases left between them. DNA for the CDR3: TGTGCCAGCAGCGTCTCTACAACTAATGAAAAACTGTTTTTT. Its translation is CASSVSTTNEKLFF. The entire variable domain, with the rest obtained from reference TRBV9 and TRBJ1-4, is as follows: DSGVTQTPKHLITATGQRVTLRCSPRSGDLSVYWYQQSLDQGLQFLIQYYNGEERAKGNILERFSAQQFPDLHSELNLSSLELGDSALYFCASSVSTTNEKLFFGSGTQLSVL.

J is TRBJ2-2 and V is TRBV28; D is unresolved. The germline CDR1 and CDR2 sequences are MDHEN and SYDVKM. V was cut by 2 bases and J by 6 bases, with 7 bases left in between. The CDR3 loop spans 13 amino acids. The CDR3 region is CASSLKVPGELFF. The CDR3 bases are TGTGCCAGCAGTTTAAAGGTCCCCGGGGAGCTGTTTTTT.

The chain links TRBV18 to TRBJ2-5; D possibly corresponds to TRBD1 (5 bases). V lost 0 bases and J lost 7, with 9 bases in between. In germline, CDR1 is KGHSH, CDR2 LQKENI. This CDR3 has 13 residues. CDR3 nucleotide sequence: TGTGCCAGCTCACCACCGGAAAGGGGGACCCAGTACTTC. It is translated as CASSPPERGTQYF.

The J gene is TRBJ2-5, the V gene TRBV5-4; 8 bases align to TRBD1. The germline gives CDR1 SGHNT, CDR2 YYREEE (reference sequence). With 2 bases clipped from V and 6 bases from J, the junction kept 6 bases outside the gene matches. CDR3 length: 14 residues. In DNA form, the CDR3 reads TGTGCCAGCAGCTTCAAGGACAGGGCCCAGACCCAGTACTTC. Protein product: CASSFKDRAQTQYF.

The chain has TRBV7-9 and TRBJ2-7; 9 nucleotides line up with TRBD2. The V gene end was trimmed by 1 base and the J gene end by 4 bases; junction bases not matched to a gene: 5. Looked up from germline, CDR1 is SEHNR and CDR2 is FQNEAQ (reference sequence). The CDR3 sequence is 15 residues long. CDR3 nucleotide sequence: TGTGCCAGCAGCTTAGAGGCTAGCGGGGAATACGAGCAGTACTTC. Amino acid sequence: CASSLEASGEYEQYF.

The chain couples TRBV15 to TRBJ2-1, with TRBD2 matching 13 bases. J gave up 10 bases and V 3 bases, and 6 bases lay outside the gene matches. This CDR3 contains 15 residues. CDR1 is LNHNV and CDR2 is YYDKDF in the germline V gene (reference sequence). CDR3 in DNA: TGTGCCACCAGCAGTACTAGCGGGAGGGCTATAGAGCAGTTCTTC. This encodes CATSSTSGRAIEQFF.

The CDR3 DNA follows: TGTGCCAGCAGCTTAGACTCGAACACCGGGGAGCTGTTTTTT. Translating it yields CASSLDSNTGELFF. The chain joins TRBV7-2 to TRBJ2-2; no reliable D call. V shed 1 base and J shed 0 bases, with 3 bases lying between them. The CDR3 has 14 residues. The germline gives CDR1 SGHTA, CDR2 FQGNSA.